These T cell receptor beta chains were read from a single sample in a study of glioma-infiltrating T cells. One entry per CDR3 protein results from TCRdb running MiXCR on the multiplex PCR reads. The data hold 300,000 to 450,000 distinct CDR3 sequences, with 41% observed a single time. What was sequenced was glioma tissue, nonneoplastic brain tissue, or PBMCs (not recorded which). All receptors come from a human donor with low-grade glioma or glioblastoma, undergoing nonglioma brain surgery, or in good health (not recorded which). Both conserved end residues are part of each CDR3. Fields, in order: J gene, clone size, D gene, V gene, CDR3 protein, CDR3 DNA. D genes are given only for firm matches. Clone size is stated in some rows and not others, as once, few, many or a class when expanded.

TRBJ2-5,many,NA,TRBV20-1,CSASDPIQETQYF,TGCAGTGCTAGCGATCCCATCCAAGAGACCCAGTACTTC
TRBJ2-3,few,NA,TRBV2,CASSSGLPTDTQYF,TGTGCCAGCAGTTCGGGACTTCCCACAGATACGCAGTATTTT
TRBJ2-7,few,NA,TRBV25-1,CASLFAGEQYF,TGTGCCAGCCTTTTTGCGGGCGAGCAGTACTTC
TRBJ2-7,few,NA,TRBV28,CASSSGKGRYEQYF,TGTGCCAGCAGTTCCGGGAAGGGAAGATACGAGCAGTACTTC
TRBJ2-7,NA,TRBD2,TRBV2,CASSGSGRGEQYF,TGTGCCAGCAGTGGTAGCGGGAGGGGCGAGCAGTACTTC
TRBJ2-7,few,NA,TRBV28,CASSSSYREDEQYF,TGTGCCAGCAGTTCATCATACAGGGAGGACGAGCAGTACTTC
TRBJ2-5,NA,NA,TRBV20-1,CSARDAMGRETQYF,TGCAGTGCTAGAGATGCGATGGGGCGAGAGACCCAGTACTTC
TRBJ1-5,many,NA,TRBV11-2,CASSLDGYQPQHF,TGTGCCAGCAGCTTAGATGGGTATCAGCCCCAGCATTTT
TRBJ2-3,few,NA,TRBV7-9,CASSFDSPDTQYF,TGTGCCAGCAGCTTCGACAGCCCAGATACGCAGTATTTT
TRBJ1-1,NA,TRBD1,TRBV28,CASSFQGGGAFF,TGTGCCAGCAGTTTCCAGGGGGGGGGAGCTTTCTTT
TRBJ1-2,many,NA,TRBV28,CASSEGQEYGYTF,TGTGCCAGCAGCGAGGGACAAGAGTATGGCTACACCTTC
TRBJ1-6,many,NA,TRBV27,CASSLSWNSPLHF,TGTGCCAGCAGTTTATCGTGGAATTCACCCCTCCACTTT
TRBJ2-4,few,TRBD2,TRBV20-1,CSAREIIEREVLKNIQYF,TGCAGTGCTAGAGAAATTATCGAGCGGGAGGTTCTCAAAAACATTCAGTACTTC
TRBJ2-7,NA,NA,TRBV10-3,CAIQTVGDYEQYF,TGTGCCATCCAGACGGTAGGGGATTACGAGCAGTACTTC
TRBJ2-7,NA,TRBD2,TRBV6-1,CASSYPVAGVQSREQYF,TGTGCCAGCAGTTATCCGGTAGCGGGAGTTCAGTCCCGCGAGCAGTACTTC
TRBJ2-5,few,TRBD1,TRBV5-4,CASSPPGGHGETQYF,TGTGCCAGCAGCCCCCCAGGGGGACACGGGGAGACCCAGTACTTC
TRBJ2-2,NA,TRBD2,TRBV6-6,CASSYQPIGLAGGGTGELFF,TGTGCCAGCAGTTACCAACCGATCGGGCTAGCGGGAGGGGGCACCGGGGAGCTGTTTTTT
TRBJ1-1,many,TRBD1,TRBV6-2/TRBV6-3,CASSDQGAYPEAFF,TGTGCCAGCAGTGACCAGGGGGCGTACCCTGAAGCTTTCTTT
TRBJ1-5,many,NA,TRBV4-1,CASSQDRGSNQPQHF,TGCGCCAGCAGCCAAGATAGGGGTAGCAATCAGCCCCAGCATTTT
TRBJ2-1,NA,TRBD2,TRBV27,CASSLSAGGNYNEQFF,TGTGCCAGCAGTTTATCAGCGGGAGGGAATTACAATGAGCAGTTCTTC
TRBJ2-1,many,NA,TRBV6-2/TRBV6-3,CATLTSSGYNEQFF,TGTGCCACCTTAACTAGCTCCGGATACAATGAGCAGTTCTTC
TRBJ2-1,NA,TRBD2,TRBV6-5,CASSYSHPGTRFGEQLF,TGTGCCAGCAGTTACTCCCATCCTGGGACTAGGTTCGGGGAGCAGTTATTC
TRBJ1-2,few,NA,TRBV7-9,CASSQGRYGYTF,TGTGCCAGCAGCCAAGGTCGGTATGGCTACACCTTC
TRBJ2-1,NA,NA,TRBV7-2,CASSLALGGGSYNEQFF,TGTGCCAGCAGCTTAGCGCTTGGAGGGGGGTCCTACAATGAGCAGTTCTTC
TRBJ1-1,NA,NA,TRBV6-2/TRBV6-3,CASSYLLMGGEENTGAFF,TGTGCCAGCAGTTACTTATTGATGGGAGGGGAAGAGAACACTGGAGCTTTCTTT
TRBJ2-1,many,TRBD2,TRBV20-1,CSARASGRPFDNEQFF,TGCAGTGCTAGAGCTAGCGGGAGACCCTTCGACAATGAGCAGTTCTTC
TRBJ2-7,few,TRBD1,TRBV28,CASSLGTGWAYEQYF,TGTGCCAGCAGTTTAGGGACAGGGTGGGCCTACGAGCAGTACTTC
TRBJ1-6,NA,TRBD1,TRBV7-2,CASTLGTGWWAPLHF,TGTGCCAGCACCCTAGGGACAGGCTGGTGGGCACCCCTCCACTTT
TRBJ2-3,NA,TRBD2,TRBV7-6,CASSLVGLAGDTQYF,TGTGCCAGCAGCTTAGTGGGACTAGCGGGTGATACGCAGTATTTT
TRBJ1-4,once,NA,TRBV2,CASSEGSSPQLAEKLFF,TGTGCCAGCAGTGAAGGGTCGAGTCCCCAGTTGGCAGAAAAACTGTTTTTT
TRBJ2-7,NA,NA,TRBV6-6,CASSTPFLQVLPYKQYF,TGTGCCAGCAGTACCCCGTTTTTACAAGTTCTCCCCTACAAGCAGTACTTC
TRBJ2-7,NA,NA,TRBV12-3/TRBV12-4,CASSSRDPYEQYF,TGTGCCAGCAGCTCTCGGGACCCCTACGAGCAGTACTTC
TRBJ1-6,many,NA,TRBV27,CASSLYGNSPLHF,TGTGCCAGCAGTTTATACGGAAATTCACCCCTCCACTTT
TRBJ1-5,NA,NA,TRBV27,CANSLTLSDQPQHF,TGTGCCAACAGTTTGACACTTAGCGATCAGCCCCAGCATTTT
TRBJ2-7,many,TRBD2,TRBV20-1,CSARGLAGVEQYF,TGCAGTGCTAGGGGACTAGCGGGAGTCGAGCAGTACTTC
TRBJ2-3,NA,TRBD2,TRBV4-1,CASRLGRTSTDTQYF,TGCGCCAGCAGACTCGGGAGGACCAGCACAGATACGCAGTATTTT
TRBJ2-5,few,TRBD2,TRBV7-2,CASSLSGSVETQYF,TGTGCCAGCAGCTTGAGCGGGAGCGTCGAGACCCAGTACTTC
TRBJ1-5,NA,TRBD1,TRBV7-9,CASSIQGISNQPQHF,TGTGCCAGCAGCATACAGGGGATTAGCAATCAGCCCCAGCATTTT
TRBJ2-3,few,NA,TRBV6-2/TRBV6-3,CASSFSGAEQYF,TGTGCCAGCAGTTTTTCGGGAGCCGAGCAGTATTTT
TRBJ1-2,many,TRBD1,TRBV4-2,CASSAPGQGEHGYTF,TGTGCCAGCAGCGCTCCGGGACAGGGGGAACATGGCTACACCTTC
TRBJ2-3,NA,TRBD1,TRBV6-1,CASSSRPGQRTDTQYF,TGTGCCAGCAGTTCCCGCCCGGGACAGAGGACAGATACGCAGTATTTT
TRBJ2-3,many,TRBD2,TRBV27,CASSLAGGAQYF,TGTGCCAGCAGCCTAGCGGGAGGGGCGCAGTATTTT
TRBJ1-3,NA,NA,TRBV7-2,CAGSLSAQGSGNTIYF,TGTGCCGGCAGCTTAAGCGCCCAGGGGTCTGGAAACACCATATATTTT
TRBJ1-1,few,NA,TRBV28,CASSLPGRAFF,TGTGCCAGCAGTTTGCCCGGAAGGGCTTTCTTT
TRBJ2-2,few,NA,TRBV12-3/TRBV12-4,CASSFAGRNTGELFF,TGTGCCAGCAGTTTTGCAGGGCGGAACACCGGGGAGCTGTTTTTT
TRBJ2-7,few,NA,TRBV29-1,CSVEAAQGYEQYF,TGCAGCGTTGAAGCCGCACAGGGCTACGAGCAGTACTTC
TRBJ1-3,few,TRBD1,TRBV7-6,CASSLNPDRVDTIYF,TGTGCCAGCAGCTTAAACCCGGACAGGGTAGACACCATATATTTT
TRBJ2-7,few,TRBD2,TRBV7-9,CASSPPASGSDEQYF,TGTGCCAGCAGCCCCCCCGCTAGCGGGAGTGACGAGCAGTACTTC
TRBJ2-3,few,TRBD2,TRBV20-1,CSARVTPGLAGGLDTQYF,TGCAGTGCTAGGGTTACCCCGGGACTAGCGGGAGGGCTAGATACGCAGTATTTT
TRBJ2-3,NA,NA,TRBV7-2,CASSFPESSTGTQYF,TGTGCCAGCAGCTTCCCCGAATCTAGCACAGGTACGCAGTATTTT
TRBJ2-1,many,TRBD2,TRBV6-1,CASTRLAGVVGEQFF,TGTGCCAGCACCAGACTAGCGGGAGTGGTGGGTGAGCAGTTCTTC
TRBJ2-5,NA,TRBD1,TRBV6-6,CASDRGGETQYF,TGTGCCAGCGACAGGGGGGGAGAGACCCAGTACTTC
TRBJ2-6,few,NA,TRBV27,CASSPDGSGANVLTF,TGTGCCAGCAGTCCCGACGGGTCTGGGGCCAACGTCCTGACTTTC
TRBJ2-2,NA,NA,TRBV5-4,CASSLARSGIGELFF,TGTGCCAGCAGCTTGGCCAGGTCGGGGATCGGGGAGCTGTTTTTT
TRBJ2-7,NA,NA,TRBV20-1,CSARDKLALGEQYF,TGCAGTGCTAGAGATAAACTAGCCCTTGGTGAGCAGTACTTC
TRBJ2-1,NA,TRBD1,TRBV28,CASRHRGSYNEQFF,TGTGCCAGCCGTCACAGGGGGTCCTACAATGAGCAGTTCTTC
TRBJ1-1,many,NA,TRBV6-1,CASSGWKNTEAFF,TGTGCCAGCAGTGGGTGGAAGAACACTGAAGCTTTCTTT